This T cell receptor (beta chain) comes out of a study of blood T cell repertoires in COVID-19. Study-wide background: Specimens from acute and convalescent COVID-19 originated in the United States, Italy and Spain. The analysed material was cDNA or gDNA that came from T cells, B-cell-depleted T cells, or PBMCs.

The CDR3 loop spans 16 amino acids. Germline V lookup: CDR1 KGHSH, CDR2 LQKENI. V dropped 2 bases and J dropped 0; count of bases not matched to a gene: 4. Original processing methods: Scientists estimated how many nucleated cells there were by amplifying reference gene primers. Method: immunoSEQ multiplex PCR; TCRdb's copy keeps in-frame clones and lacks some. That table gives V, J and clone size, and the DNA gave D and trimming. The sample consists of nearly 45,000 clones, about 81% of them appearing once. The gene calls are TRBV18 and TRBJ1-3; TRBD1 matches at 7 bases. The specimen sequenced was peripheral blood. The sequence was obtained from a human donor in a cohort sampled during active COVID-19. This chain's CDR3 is CASSPSGTDSGNTIYF. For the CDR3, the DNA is TGTGCCAGCTCACCATCTGGGACAGACTCTGGAAACACCATATATTTT.